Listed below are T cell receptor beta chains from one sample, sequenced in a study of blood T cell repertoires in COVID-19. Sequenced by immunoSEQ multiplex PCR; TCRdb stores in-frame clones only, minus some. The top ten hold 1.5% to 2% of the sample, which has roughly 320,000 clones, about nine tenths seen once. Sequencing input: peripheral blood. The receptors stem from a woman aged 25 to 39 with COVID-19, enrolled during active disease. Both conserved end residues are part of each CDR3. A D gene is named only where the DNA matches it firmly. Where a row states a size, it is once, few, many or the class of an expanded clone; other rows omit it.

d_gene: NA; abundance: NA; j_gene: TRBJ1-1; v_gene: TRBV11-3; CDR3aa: CASSLGGRTEAFF; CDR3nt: TGTGCCAGCAGCTTAGGGGGGCGCACTGAAGCTTTCTTT
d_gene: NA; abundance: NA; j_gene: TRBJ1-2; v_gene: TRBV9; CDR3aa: CASSVGAAPPNYGYTF; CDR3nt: TGTGCCAGCAGCGTAGGCGCCGCGCCTCCTAACTATGGCTACACCTTC
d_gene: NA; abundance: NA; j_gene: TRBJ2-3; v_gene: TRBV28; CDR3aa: CASSSGAPDTQYF; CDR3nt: TGTGCCAGCAGTTCAGGCGCCCCAGATACGCAGTATTTT
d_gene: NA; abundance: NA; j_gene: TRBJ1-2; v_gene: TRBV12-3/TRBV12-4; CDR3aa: CASSSGRNYGYTF; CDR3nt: TGTGCCAGCAGTTCGGGAAGAAACTATGGCTACACCTTC
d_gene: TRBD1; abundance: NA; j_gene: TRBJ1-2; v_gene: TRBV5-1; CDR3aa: CASSSRGQAGGYTF; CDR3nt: TGCGCCAGCAGCAGTCGCGGACAGGCGGGTGGCTACACCTTC
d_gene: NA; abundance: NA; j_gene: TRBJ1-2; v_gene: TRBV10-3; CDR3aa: CAISDAVRGYGYTF; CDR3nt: TGTGCCATCAGTGACGCGGTGCGAGGCTATGGCTACACCTTC
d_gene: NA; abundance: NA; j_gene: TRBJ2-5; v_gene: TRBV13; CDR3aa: CASSRLGGAETQYF; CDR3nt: TGTGCCAGCAGCCGCCTTGGGGGGGCGGAGACCCAGTACTTC
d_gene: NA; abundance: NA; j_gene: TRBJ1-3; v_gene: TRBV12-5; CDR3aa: CASGIQGQLTIYF; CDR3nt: TGTGCTAGTGGTATCCAGGGACAACTCACCATATATTTT
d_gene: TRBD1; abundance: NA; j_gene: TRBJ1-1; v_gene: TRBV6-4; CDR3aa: CASLVTWDRAIDTEAFF; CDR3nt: TGTGCCTCCCTTGTGACGTGGGACAGGGCGATAGACACTGAAGCTTTCTTT
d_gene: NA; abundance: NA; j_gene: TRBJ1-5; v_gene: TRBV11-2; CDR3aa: CASSLNMVNQPQHF; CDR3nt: TGTGCCAGCAGCTTGAACATGGTTAATCAGCCCCAGCATTTT
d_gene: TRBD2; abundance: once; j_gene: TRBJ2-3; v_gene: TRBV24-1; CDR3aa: CATSDIPTSGGKTDTQYF; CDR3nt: TGTGCCACCAGTGACATACCGACTAGCGGGGGGAAGACAGATACGCAGTATTTT
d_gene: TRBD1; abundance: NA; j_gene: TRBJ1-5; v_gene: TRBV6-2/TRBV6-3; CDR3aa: CASSKGQYNQPQHF; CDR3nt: TGTGCCAGCAGTAAGGGACAGTACAATCAGCCCCAGCATTTT
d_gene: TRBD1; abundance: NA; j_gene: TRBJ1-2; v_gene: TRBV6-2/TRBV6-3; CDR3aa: CASSPEEAGGHGYTF; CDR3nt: TGTGCCAGCAGCCCCGAGGAAGCAGGGGGCCATGGCTACACCTTC
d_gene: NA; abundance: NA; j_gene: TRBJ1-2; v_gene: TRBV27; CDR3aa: CASSSLDGYYGYTF; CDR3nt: TGTGCCAGCAGTTCCCTAGACGGGTACTATGGCTACACCTTC
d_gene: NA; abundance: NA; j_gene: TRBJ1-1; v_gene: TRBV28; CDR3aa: CASSLYPDTKNTEAFF; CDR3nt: TGTGCCAGCAGTTTATACCCGGACACTAAGAACACTGAAGCTTTCTTT
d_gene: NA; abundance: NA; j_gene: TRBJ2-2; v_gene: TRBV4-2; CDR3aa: CASSQVWTYTGELFF; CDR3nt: TGTGCCAGCAGCCAAGTCTGGACATACACCGGGGAGCTGTTTTTT
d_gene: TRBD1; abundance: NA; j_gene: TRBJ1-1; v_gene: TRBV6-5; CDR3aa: CASRQGMNTEAFF; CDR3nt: TGTGCCAGCAGACAGGGGATGAACACTGAAGCTTTCTTT
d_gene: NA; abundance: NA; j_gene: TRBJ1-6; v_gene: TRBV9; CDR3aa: CASSPPGHPNSPLHF; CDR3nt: TGTGCCAGCAGCCCCCCGGGACATCCTAATTCACCCCTCCACTTT
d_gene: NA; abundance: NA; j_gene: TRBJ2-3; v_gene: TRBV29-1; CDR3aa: CSVEDPSPLSTDTQYF; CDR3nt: TGCAGCGTTGAAGACCCCTCCCCTCTTAGCACAGATACGCAGTATTTT
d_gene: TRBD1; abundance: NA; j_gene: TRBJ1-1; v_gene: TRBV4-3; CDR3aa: CASSQTGGRAEAFF; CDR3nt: TGCGCCAGCAGCCAGACAGGGGGCCGAGCTGAAGCTTTCTTT
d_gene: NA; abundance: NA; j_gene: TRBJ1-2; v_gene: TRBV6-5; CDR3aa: CASSYSLGANGYTF; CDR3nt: TGTGCCAGCAGTTACTCGCTGGGGGCTAACGGCTACACCTTC
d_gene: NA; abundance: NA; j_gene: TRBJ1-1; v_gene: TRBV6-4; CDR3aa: CASSVNPENTEAFF; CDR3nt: TGTGCCAGCAGTGTGAATCCAGAGAACACTGAAGCTTTCTTT
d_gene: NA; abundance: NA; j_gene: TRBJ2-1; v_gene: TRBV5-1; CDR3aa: CASSLAQTGNEQFF; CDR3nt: TGCGCCAGCAGCTTGGCTCAAACGGGGAATGAGCAGTTCTTC
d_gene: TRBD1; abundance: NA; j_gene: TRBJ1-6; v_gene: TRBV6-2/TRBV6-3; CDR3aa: CASSRALQGGRSPLHF; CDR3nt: TGTGCCAGCAGCCGAGCACTCCAGGGGGGAAGATCACCCCTCCACTTT
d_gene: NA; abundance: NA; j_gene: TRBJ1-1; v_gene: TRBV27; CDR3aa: CASSLSTGSALGTEAFF; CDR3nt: TGTGCCAGCAGTTTATCTACAGGGTCCGCATTGGGGACTGAAGCTTTCTTT
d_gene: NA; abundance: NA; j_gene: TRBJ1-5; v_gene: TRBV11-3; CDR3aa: CASSLDGRANQPQHF; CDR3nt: TGTGCCAGCAGCTTAGACGGCAGGGCAAATCAGCCCCAGCATTTT
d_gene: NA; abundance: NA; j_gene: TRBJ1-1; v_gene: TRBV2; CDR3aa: CASSEWSSSNTEAFF; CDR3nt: TGTGCCAGCAGTGAATGGAGTAGTTCGAACACTGAAGCTTTCTTT
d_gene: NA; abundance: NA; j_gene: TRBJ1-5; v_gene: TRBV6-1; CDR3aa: CASSDLRSNQPQHF; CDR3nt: TGTGCCAGCAGTGACCTGAGGAGCAATCAGCCCCAGCATTTT
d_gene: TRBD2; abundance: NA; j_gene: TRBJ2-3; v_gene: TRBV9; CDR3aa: CASSLAGSGGSADTQYF; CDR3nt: TGTGCCAGCAGCCTTGCTGGTAGCGGGGGATCAGCGGATACGCAGTATTTT
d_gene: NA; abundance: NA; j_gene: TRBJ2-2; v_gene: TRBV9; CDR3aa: CASSVSPGKANTGELFF; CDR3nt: TGTGCCAGCAGCGTCTCCCCGGGGAAGGCGAACACCGGGGAGCTGTTTTTT
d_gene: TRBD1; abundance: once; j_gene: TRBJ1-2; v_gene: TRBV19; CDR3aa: CASSGTGFNYGYTF; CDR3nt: TGTGCCAGTAGTGGGACAGGGTTTAACTATGGCTACACCTTC
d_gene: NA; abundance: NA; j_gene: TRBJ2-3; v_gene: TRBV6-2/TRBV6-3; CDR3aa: CASSYGLRRGDTQYF; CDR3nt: TGTGCCAGCAGTTATGGACTGAGGAGGGGAGATACGCAGTATTTT
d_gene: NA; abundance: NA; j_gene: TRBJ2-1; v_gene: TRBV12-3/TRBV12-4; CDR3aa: CASTRTEVGEQFF; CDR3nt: TGTGCCAGCACCAGGACAGAGGTGGGTGAGCAGTTCTTC
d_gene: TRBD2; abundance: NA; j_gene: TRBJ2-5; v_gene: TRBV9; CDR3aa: CASSARGAQETQYF; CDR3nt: TGTGCCAGCAGCGCGCGGGGGGCACAAGAGACCCAGTACTTC
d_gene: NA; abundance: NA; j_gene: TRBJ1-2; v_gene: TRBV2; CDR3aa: CASSEDSHGYTF; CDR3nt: TGTGCCAGCAGTGAGGACAGCCATGGCTACACCTTC